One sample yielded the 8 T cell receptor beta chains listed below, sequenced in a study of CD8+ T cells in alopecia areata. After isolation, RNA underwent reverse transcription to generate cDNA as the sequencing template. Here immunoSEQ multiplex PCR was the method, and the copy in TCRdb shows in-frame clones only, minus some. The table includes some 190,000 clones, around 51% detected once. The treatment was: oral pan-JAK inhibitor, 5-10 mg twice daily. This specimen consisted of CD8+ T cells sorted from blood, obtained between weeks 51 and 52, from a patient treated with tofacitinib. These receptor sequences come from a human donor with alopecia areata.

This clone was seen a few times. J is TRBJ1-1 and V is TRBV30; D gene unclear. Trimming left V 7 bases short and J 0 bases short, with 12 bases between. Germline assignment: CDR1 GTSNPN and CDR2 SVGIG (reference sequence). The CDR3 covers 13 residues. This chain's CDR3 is CAFGRGMNTEAFF. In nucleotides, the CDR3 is TGTGCCTTCGGACGGGGAATGAACACTGAAGCTTTCTTT.

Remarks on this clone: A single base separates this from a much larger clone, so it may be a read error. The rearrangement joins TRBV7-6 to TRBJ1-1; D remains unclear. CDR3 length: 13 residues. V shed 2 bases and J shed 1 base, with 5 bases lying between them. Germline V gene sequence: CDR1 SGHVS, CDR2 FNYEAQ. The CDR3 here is CASSLHQNTEAFF. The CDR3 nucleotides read TGTGCCAGCAGCTTACACCAGAACACTGAAGCTTTCTTT.

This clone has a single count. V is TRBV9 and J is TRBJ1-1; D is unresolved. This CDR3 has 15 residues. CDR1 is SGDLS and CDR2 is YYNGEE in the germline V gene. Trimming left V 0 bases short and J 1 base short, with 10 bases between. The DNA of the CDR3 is TGTGCCAGCAGCGTAGGAAAATACGCGAACACTGAAGCTTTCTTT. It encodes CASSVGKYANTEAFF. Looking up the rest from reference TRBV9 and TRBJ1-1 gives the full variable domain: DSGVTQTPKHLITATGQRVTLRCSPRSGDLSVYWYQQSLDQGLQFLIQYYNGEERAKGNILERFSAQQFPDLHSELNLSSLELGDSALYFCASSVGKYANTEAFFGQGTRLTVV.

CDR3 bases: TGCAGCGCTGGACCCGAGGAGGACACTGAAGCTTTCTTT. Residues: CSAGPEEDTEAFF. The chain joins TRBV29-1 to TRBJ1-1, with unresolved D. Germline-derived CDR1 and CDR2 are SQVTM and ANQGSEA. V shed 7 bases and J shed 3 bases, with 15 bases lying between them. The CDR3 has 13 amino acids.

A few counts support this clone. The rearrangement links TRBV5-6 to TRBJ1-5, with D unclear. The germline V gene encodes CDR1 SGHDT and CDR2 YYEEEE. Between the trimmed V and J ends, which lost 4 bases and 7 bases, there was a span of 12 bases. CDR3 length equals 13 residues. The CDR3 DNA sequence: TGTGCCAGCAGCAGCGGGGTGGTGCAGCCCCAGCATTTT. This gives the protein CASSSGVVQPQHF. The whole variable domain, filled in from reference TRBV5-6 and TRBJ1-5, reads DAGVTQSPTHLIKTRGQQVTLRCSPKSGHDTVSWYQQALGQGPQFIFQYYEEEERQRGNFPDRFSGHQFPNYSSELNVNALLLGDSALYLCASSSGVVQPQHFGDGTRLSIL.

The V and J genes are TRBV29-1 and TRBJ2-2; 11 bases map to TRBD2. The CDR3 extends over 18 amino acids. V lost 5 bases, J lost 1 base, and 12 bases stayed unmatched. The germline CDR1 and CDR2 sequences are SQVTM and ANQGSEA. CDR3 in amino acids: CSVLRGTSGGKNTGELFF. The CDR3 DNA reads TGCAGCGTTCTGAGGGGTACTAGCGGGGGAAAGAACACCGGGGAGCTGTTTTTT.

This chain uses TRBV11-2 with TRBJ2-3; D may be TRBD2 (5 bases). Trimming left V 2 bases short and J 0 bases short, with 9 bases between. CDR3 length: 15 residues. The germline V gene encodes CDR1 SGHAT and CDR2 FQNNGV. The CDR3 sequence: CASSLQRPSTDTQYF. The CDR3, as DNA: TGTGCCAGCAGCTTACAGCGGCCTAGCACAGATACGCAGTATTTT.

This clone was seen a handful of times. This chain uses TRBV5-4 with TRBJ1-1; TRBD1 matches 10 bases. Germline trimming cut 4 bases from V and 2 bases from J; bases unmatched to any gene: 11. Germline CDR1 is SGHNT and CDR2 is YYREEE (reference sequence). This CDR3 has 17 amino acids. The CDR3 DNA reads TGTGCCAGCAGCCCGGGGACAGGGGAGTTAGGAAACACTGAAGCTTTCTTT. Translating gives CASSPGTGELGNTEAFF.